This T cell receptor beta chain was retrieved from a study of T cell responses to AZD1222 COVID-19 vaccine. V lost 5 bases, J lost 7 bases, and 13 bases stayed unmatched. The CDR3 contains 15 residues. Germline V gives CDR1 SGHRS, CDR2 YFSETQ. Method: immunoSEQ multiplex PCR; TCRdb's copy keeps in-frame clones and lacks some. The repertoire includes about 170,000 clones, 75% to 90% of them detected once, and 6.9% sits in the top ten. Study observations and caveats: Repertoire sampling happened only post peak T cell response. Reports indicate that nearly half of spike-specific TCRs are directed at unmutated variant regions.

This clone was counted once. Its matching antigen is unknown. Sample: peripheral blood, taken on day 0 of AZD1222 vaccination. The receptor's source is an adult in good health. This rearrangement joins TRBV5-1 to TRBJ2-7; TRBD1 aligns across 9 bases. The CDR3 loop is CASRSGTGTRGEQYV. The DNA for the CDR3 is TGCGCCAGCAGATCCGGGACAGGGACACGGGGGGAGCAGTACGTC.